The 21 T cell receptor beta chains below come from one sample, sequenced in a study of blood T cell repertoires in COVID-19. TCRdb's table, derived via immunoSEQ multiplex PCR, lists solely in-frame clones and lacks some. Altogether about 240,000 clones are present, 70% to 90% being singletons, with the ten largest covering less than 8%. The sample taken for sequencing was peripheral blood. The receptor source for this set is a man aged 55-75 years with acute or convalescent COVID-19.

This sequence joins TRBV7-2 and TRBJ1-2; 11 positions match TRBD1. Germline values: CDR1 SGHTA, CDR2 FQGNSA. Unmatched junction bases numbered 3, after V lost 4 bases and J lost 2 bases. The CDR3 is 15 residues long. The CDR3 is CASSYRDRGNYGYTF. The CDR3 nucleotides are TGTGCCAGCAGCTACCGGGACAGGGGGAACTATGGCTACACCTTC.

The chain recombines TRBV4-2 with TRBJ1-2, with TRBD1 as a possible D gene (6 bases). Trimming cost V 2 bases and J 1 base, with 11 bases left between them. The CDR3 is 15 residues long. The germline gives CDR1 LGHNA, CDR2 YNFKEQ. The CDR3 DNA reads as TGTGCCAGCAGCCAATCAGGGGCGAATAACTATGGCTACACCTTC. This encodes CASSQSGANNYGYTF.

The chain has TRBV5-8 and TRBJ2-1, with 8 bases aligning to TRBD2. Per germline, CDR1 SGHTS and CDR2 YDEGEE. The ends lost 3 bases at V and 4 bases at J; junction bases unmatched: 6. The CDR3 runs to 15 residues. The CDR3 coding sequence is TGTGCCAGCAGCTCGGTTGGCGGGGGGTACAATGAGCAGTTCTTC. This translates into CASSSVGGGYNEQFF.

The chain recombines TRBV7-8 with TRBJ1-1; D gene unclear. V was cut by 4 bases and J by 6 bases, with 12 bases left in between. The CDR3 length is 13 residues. CDR1 is SGHVS, CDR2 FQNEAQ, per germline. CDR3 in amino acids: CASSSGPGAEAFF. In DNA form, the CDR3 reads TGTGCCAGCAGCTCAGGACCCGGGGCTGAAGCTTTCTTT.

This chain links TRBV10-3 with TRBJ2-7, with D perhaps TRBD2 (7 bases). With 0 bases removed from V and 5 bases from J, the gap between germline ends came to 17 bases. Germline V gene data show CDR1 as ENHRY and CDR2 as SYGVKD. The CDR3 runs to 16 residues. The CDR3 nucleotides are TGTGCCATCAGTGAGTCGAGGGGGGGGAAAGGGGACGAGCAGTACTTC. This translates into CAISESRGGKGDEQYF.

This clone was seen a single time. The J gene is TRBJ2-6, the V gene TRBV6-6; no definite D call. The germline V and J ends were trimmed by 2 bases and 2 bases, with 7 bases remaining between them. The CDR3 spans 15 residues. In germline, CDR1 is MNHNY, CDR2 SVGAGI (reference sequence). In DNA form, the CDR3 reads TGTGCCAGCAGTTACGCGGTAGCTGGGGCCAACGTCCTGACTTTC. Its protein product is CASSYAVAGANVLTF.

The CDR3 loop reads CASSPGLAGARNEQFF. CDR3 bases: TGTGCCAGCAGTCCAGGACTAGCGGGAGCCCGGAATGAGCAGTTCTTC. This chain joins TRBV11-1 and TRBJ2-1; 13 nucleotides line up with TRBD2. The CDR3 loop spans 16 amino acids. The V gene's germline CDR1 is SGHAT and CDR2 FQDESV (reference sequence). V dropped 6 bases and J dropped 7; count of bases not matched to a gene: 9.

CDR3 in amino acids: CASSSPDRGVSPLHF. DNA of the CDR3: TGTGCCAGCAGTTCCCCTGACAGGGGCGTGTCACCCCTCCACTTT. The chain has TRBV28 and TRBJ1-6; 8 nucleotides line up with TRBD1. From germline, CDR1 is MDHEN and CDR2 SYDVKM. The CDR3 runs 15 residues. The V gene end was trimmed by 4 bases and the J gene end by 10 bases; junction bases not matched to a gene: 9.

The J gene is TRBJ2-2, the V gene TRBV7-8, with 12 bases identical to TRBD2. V lost 5 bases to trimming and J lost 0 bases; unmatched junction nucleotides: 1. CDR3 length equals 16 residues. CDR1 is SGHVS and CDR2 is FQNEAQ in the germline V gene. CDR3 coding DNA: TGTGCCAGCAGCCGGACTAGCGGGACGAACACCGGGGAGCTGTTTTTT. It yields the protein CASSRTSGTNTGELFF. Full variable domain (missing parts from reference TRBV7-8 and TRBJ2-2): GAGVSQSPRYKVAKRGQDVALRCDPISGHVSLFWYQQALGQGPEFLTYFQNEAQLDKSGLPSDRFFAERPEGSVSTLKIQRTQQEDSAVYLCASSRTSGTNTGELFFGEGSRLTVL.

V gene TRBV28 combines with J gene TRBJ1-4, with TRBD1 identical over 8 bases. V was clipped by 2 bases and J by 8 bases; unmatched bases: 4. The CDR3 is 14 residues long. Looked up from germline, CDR1 is MDHEN and CDR2 is SYDVKM. CDR3 sequence: CASSLHQGAEKLFF. CDR3 bases: TGTGCCAGCAGTTTACACCAGGGGGCGGAAAAACTGTTTTTT.

The chain carries TRBV6-5 and TRBJ1-2, with D possibly TRBD1 on 5 matching bases. CDR1 and CDR2 from the germline V gene are MNHEY and SVGAGI. The CDR3 is made up of 12 amino acids. Trimming stripped 7 bases from V and 4 bases from J, with 10 bases between. The DNA of the CDR3 is TGTGCCAGCATGTCAGGGATCTATGGCTACACCTTC. Translated: CASMSGIYGYTF.

CDR3 nucleotides: TGTGCCAGCAGCTTAAACTCCGGGGAGGGTCAGCCCCAGCATTTT. This encodes CASSLNSGEGQPQHF. The V gene is TRBV7-2, the J gene TRBJ1-5, with unresolved D. The CDR3 length is 15 residues. V was pared by 2 bases and J by 6 bases, with 14 bases between. CDR1 is SGHTA, CDR2 FQGNSA, per germline.

The chain combines TRBV6-2 or TRBV6-3 with TRBJ2-7; weak D call: TRBD1 (5 bases). There are 16 residues in the CDR3. Trimming took off 3 bases at V and 3 bases at J, with 18 bases between the two ends. CDR1 MNHEY and CDR2 SVGEGT come from the germline V gene. CDR3 nucleotide sequence: TGTGCCAGCAGTTATGGGGCAGGGCGAAATGTCTACGAGCAGTACTTC. Its translation: CASSYGAGRNVYEQYF.

This chain joins TRBV9 and TRBJ2-1; 8 nucleotides match TRBD2. Per germline, CDR1 SGDLS and CDR2 YYNGEE. With 0 bases clipped from V and 8 bases from J, the junction kept 7 bases outside the gene matches. CDR3 length equals 15 residues. The DNA of the CDR3 is TGTGCCAGCAGCGTAGCCGGGAGGGCCCCGGATGAGCAGTTCTTC. It codes for CASSVAGRAPDEQFF.

J is TRBJ2-7 and V is TRBV28; tentative D call: TRBD1 (6 bases). The CDR3 covers 15 residues. Per germline, CDR1 MDHEN and CDR2 SYDVKM. The germline V and J ends were trimmed by 6 bases and 2 bases, with 17 bases remaining between them. DNA of the CDR3: TGTGCCAGCAGCTCGCTCCCCCAGGGGACCTACGAGCAGTACTTC. This sequence encodes CASSSLPQGTYEQYF.

The CDR3 region has the DNA TGTGCCAGCGGCTCGACTACTCTTACAGATACGCAGTATTTT. Its protein product is CASGSTTLTDTQYF. The V and J genes are TRBV6-5 and TRBJ2-3, with D tentatively TRBD2 (5 bases). Trimming took 8 bases from V and 3 from J, leaving 15 bases between them. The CDR3 has 14 amino acids. CDR1 and CDR2 (germline): MNHEY, SVGAGI.

V is TRBV10-3 and J is TRBJ1-5; 8 bases agree with TRBD1. This CDR3 is built from 16 residues. CDR1 ENHRY and CDR2 SYGVKD come from the germline V gene. V dropped 5 bases and J dropped 5; count of bases not matched to a gene: 11. The CDR3 spells CAISSSPGRGHQPQHF. The CDR3 DNA sequence: TGTGCCATCAGTTCCTCCCCGGGCAGGGGGCATCAGCCCCAGCATTTT.

J is TRBJ2-2 and V is TRBV24-1, with 13 bases fitting TRBD2. Germline V gives CDR1 KGHDR, CDR2 SFDVKD. The ends lost 2 bases at V and 2 bases at J; junction bases unmatched: 7. The CDR3 extends over 19 amino acids. DNA for the CDR3: TGTGCCACCAGTGATTCCCTCCTGGGACTAGCGGGAAACACCGGGGAGCTGTTTTTT. Translation gives CATSDSLLGLAGNTGELFF.

The sample holds a few counts of this clone. This rearrangement joins TRBV9 to TRBJ1-2, with 9 positions matching TRBD1. The CDR3 is 15 amino acids. The ends lost 4 bases at V and 8 bases at J; junction bases unmatched: 12. Germline CDR1 is SGDLS and CDR2 is YYNGEE. This CDR3 is CASSPTGGEGPGYTF. CDR3 nucleotide sequence: TGTGCCAGCAGCCCTACAGGGGGCGAGGGGCCAGGCTACACCTTC.

This chain joins TRBV5-1 and TRBJ2-1, with 9 positions matching TRBD1. V shed 0 bases, J shed 8 bases, and the junction held 3 bases outside the gene matches. Germline V gene sequence: CDR1 SGHRS, CDR2 YFSETQ. The CDR3 spans 14 residues. CDR3 loop: CASSLDRGHDEQFF. The CDR3 bases are TGCGCCAGCAGCTTGGACAGGGGGCACGATGAGCAGTTCTTC.

The chain carries TRBV7-2 and TRBJ2-5; 8 bases fit TRBD1. The CDR3 totals 15 residues. V trimming: 5 bases; J trimming: 4 bases; junction bases outside the gene matches: 9. Germline values: CDR1 SGHTA, CDR2 FQGNSA. CDR3 sequence reads: CASSPRTGLSETQYF. In DNA, the CDR3 is TGTGCCAGCAGCCCCCGGACAGGGTTGTCAGAGACCCAGTACTTC.